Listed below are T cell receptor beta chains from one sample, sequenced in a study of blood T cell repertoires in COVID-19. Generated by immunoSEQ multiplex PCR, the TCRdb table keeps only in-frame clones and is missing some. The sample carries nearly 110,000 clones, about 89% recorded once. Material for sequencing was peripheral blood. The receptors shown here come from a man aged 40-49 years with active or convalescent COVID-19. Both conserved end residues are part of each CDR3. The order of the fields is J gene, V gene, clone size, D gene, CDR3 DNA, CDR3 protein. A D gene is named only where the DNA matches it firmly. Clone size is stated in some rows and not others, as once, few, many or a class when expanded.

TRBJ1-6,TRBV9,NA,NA,TGTGCCAGCAGCGAACAGGGTTATCCCCTCCACTTT,CASSEQGYPLHF
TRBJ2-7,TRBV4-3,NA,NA,TGCGCCAGCAGCCAAGATAGGAGCCGGGTCTACGAGCAGTACTTC,CASSQDRSRVYEQYF
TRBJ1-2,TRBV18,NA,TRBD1,TGTGCCAGCTCACCACAAGACAGGGCTAACTATGGCTACACCTTC,CASSPQDRANYGYTF
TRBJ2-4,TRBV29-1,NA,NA,TGCAGCGTGCGGGACAGCCTTAAAAACATTCAGTACTTC,CSVRDSLKNIQYF
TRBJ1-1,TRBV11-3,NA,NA,TGTGCCAGCAGCTTAAATCCGACATCGGAAGCTTTCTTT,CASSLNPTSEAFF
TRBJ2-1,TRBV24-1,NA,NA,TGTGCCACCAGTGATTTGGGGGACGGGAGAAAGGACAATGAGCAGTTCTTC,CATSDLGDGRKDNEQFF
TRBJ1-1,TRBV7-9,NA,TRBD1,TGTGCCAGCAGCCGTGGGACAGATGAAGCTTTCTTT,CASSRGTDEAFF
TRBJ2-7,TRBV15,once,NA,TGTGCCACCAGCAGAGCCGCGGGGTCCTACGAGCAGTACTTC,CATSRAAGSYEQYF
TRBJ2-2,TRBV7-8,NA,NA,TGTGCCAGCAGCCCGACTCGCCTGAACACCGGGGAGCTGTTTTTT,CASSPTRLNTGELFF
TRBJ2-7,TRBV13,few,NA,TGTGCCAGCAGCCCCGCACTAAACTACGAGCAGTACTTC,CASSPALNYEQYF
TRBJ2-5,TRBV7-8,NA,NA,TGTGCCAGCAGCTGGGACCGGGACTCCCTGGCCTCCCAGTACTTC,CASSWDRDSLASQYF
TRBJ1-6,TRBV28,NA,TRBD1,TGTGCCAGCAGTTCTCCGGACAGGGGAGACCCACCCCTCCACTTT,CASSSPDRGDPPLHF
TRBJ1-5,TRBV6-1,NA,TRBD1,TGTGCCAGCAGTGAAGCGGACAGGGGTACTCAGCCCCAGCATTTT,CASSEADRGTQPQHF
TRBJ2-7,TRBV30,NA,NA,TGTGCCTGGAGGAGGGGGGGCTACGAGCAGTACTTC,CAWRRGGYEQYF
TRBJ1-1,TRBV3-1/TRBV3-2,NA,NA,TGTGCCAGCAGCCAAACCGGACGGGGGAACACTGAAGCTTTCTTT,CASSQTGRGNTEAFF
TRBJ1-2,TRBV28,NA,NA,TGTGCCAGCGGCACCTCAGAGGGTATCCTCTATGGCTACACCTTC,CASGTSEGILYGYTF
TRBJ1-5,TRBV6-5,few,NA,TGTGCCAGCAGCCCCGGGGGGGGAAATCAGCCCCAGCATTTT,CASSPGGGNQPQHF